Below, 14 T cell receptor beta chains from the same sample are listed, as sequenced in a study of type 1 regulatory T cells. TCRdb reprocessed the reads with MiXCR, giving one entry per CDR3 protein. The sample lists more than 20,000 distinct CDR3 sequences; over 55% were seen once. These receptors have no identified antigens. The material sequenced was cultured T cells, either the whole culture or a sorted T cell fraction (not recorded which). This sample's subset: Tr1-enriched cell product generated in vitro against host alloantigens. The receptors were gathered from a human donor in good health.

V gene TRBV12-3 or TRBV12-4 combines with J gene TRBJ2-7; the D gene is possibly TRBD2 (5 bases). This CDR3 region has 12 residues. V lost 2 bases and J lost 6, with 8 bases in between. The CDR3 nucleotides read TGTGCCAGCAGTTTACGGGGAAGCGAGCAGTACTTC. Translating it yields CASSLRGSEQYF.

V usage is TRBV20-1 and J usage is TRBJ2-5; a weak D match, TRBD2 (8 bases). The CDR3 consists of 15 residues. Germline V lookup: CDR1 DFQATT, CDR2 SNEGSKA (reference sequence). V shed 0 bases and J shed 6 bases, with 17 bases lying between them. The CDR3 coding sequence is TGCAGTGCTAGAGATCCGGGAGGGGGCGGGAAGACCCAGTACTTC. Amino acid sequence: CSARDPGGGGKTQYF.

The rearrangement uses TRBV10-3 and TRBJ2-7, with D unclear. CDR1 and CDR2 from the germline V gene are ENHRY and SYGVKD. V shed 6 bases and J shed 2 bases, with 14 bases lying between them. The CDR3 spans 14 residues. CDR3: CAISLSPGPYEQYF. The CDR3 DNA sequence: TGTGCCATCAGCCTCTCCCCCGGACCCTACGAGCAGTACTTC.

Turning to this clonotype: At one end the junction does not follow the germline gene, possibly because of a read error. The rearrangement uses TRBV29-1 and TRBJ1-3, with no clear D. The CDR3 extends over 14 amino acids. The V gene's germline CDR1 is SQVTM and CDR2 ANQGSEA. The CDR3 DNA follows: TGCAGCGTAGAAGACGCCCACTCTGGAAACACCATATATTTT. As protein: CSVEDAHSGNTIYF.

J is TRBJ1-2 and V is TRBV7-2, with TRBD1 matching 8 bases. Losses at the gene ends were 5 bases for V and 4 bases for J; bases not matched to a gene: 6. CDR1 and CDR2 from the germline V gene are SGHTA and FQGNSA. This CDR3 has 14 residues. The CDR3, as DNA: TGTGCCAGCAGCCCGGACAGGGAACGCTATGGCTACACCTTC. It encodes CASSPDRERYGYTF.

The table lists this clonotype with a few counts. This sequence joins TRBV20-1 and TRBJ2-7; 10 bases match TRBD1. Germline V gives CDR1 DFQATT, CDR2 SNEGSKA (reference sequence). The trim removed 4 bases at V and 6 bases at J, leaving 9 bases unmatched. The CDR3 has 14 amino acids. The CDR3 sequence is CSATGTGVQTEQYF. For the CDR3, the DNA is TGCAGTGCTACCGGGACAGGGGTACAAACCGAGCAGTACTTC.

V usage is TRBV7-3 and J usage is TRBJ2-5, with a tentative D call TRBD2 (6 bases). Trimming took 5 bases from V and 7 from J, leaving 17 bases between them. This CDR3 is built from 14 residues. The germline V gene encodes CDR1 SGHTA and CDR2 FQGTGA. CDR3 nucleotide sequence: TGTGCCAGCAGCCCACGACCGGTGGGAGGGACCCAGTACTTC. Residues: CASSPRPVGGTQYF.

This rearrangement joins TRBV13 to TRBJ1-5; no definite D call. The CDR3 loop spans 14 amino acids. V was shortened by 0 bases and J by 4 bases, with 7 bases between the two germline ends. CDR1 is PRHDT, CDR2 FYEKMQ, per germline (reference sequence). For the CDR3, the DNA is TGTGCCAGCAGCTTAGGTTGGATTAATCAGCCCCAGCATTTT. The encoded protein is CASSLGWINQPQHF.

The chain couples TRBV10-3 to TRBJ2-1; D remains unclear. This CDR3 contains 13 residues. Germline V gene lookup returns CDR1 ENHRY and CDR2 SYGVKD. The V end was cut by 8 bases, the J end by 0 bases, with 8 bases between. The CDR3 protein is CAISKGSYNEQFF. CDR3 nucleotides: TGTGCCATCTCGAAGGGCTCCTACAATGAGCAGTTCTTC.

This clonotype was seen a single time. The CDR3 protein is CASSFGEWGPSVLEQFF. The CDR3 coding sequence is TGTGCCAGCAGCTTTGGCGAGTGGGGACCATCCGTCCTTGAGCAGTTCTTC. The chain links TRBV7-3 to TRBJ2-1; D could derive from TRBD1 or TRBD2 (5 bases each). Germline V gene lookup returns CDR1 SGHTA and CDR2 FQGTGA. The CDR3 runs to 17 residues. V was pared by 3 bases and J by 9 bases, with 24 bases between.

The sample holds a few counts of this clonotype. The gene calls are TRBV27 and TRBJ2-1; 10 nucleotides agree with TRBD2. In germline, CDR1 is MNHEY, CDR2 SMNVEV (reference sequence). The CDR3 length is 15 residues. The V gene end was trimmed by 6 bases and the J gene end by 4 bases; junction bases not matched to a gene: 6. CDR3 sequence: CASSPSGGHYNEQFF. The CDR3 bases are TGTGCCAGCAGCCCTAGCGGGGGCCATTACAATGAGCAGTTCTTC.

The chain combines TRBV9 with TRBJ1-1; tentatively, D is TRBD1 (6 bases). The CDR3 is 14 residues long. Germline CDR1 reads SGDLS; CDR2 reads YYNGEE. Trimming took 4 bases from V and 4 from J, leaving 14 bases between them. The CDR3 loop is CASSTYRAGTEAFF. The CDR3 coding sequence is TGTGCCAGCAGCACTTACAGGGCGGGCACTGAAGCTTTCTTT.

This clonotype was observed a handful of times. V is TRBV20-1 and J is TRBJ2-7; no definite D call. The CDR3 runs to 14 residues. From germline, CDR1 is DFQATT and CDR2 SNEGSKA (reference sequence). Between the trimmed V and J ends, which lost 0 bases and 2 bases, there was a span of 11 bases. CDR3 in amino acids: CSAREFQRTYEQYF. The CDR3 nucleotides are TGCAGTGCTAGAGAATTCCAACGCACCTACGAGCAGTACTTC.

The count of this clonotype is one. V usage is TRBV6-5 and J usage is TRBJ2-1; 8 bases are a match to TRBD1. The V gene end was trimmed by 2 bases and the J gene end by 6 bases; junction bases not matched to a gene: 3. This CDR3 spans 14 amino acids. Germline CDR1 MNHEY, CDR2 SVGAGI. CDR3 coding DNA: TGTGCCAGCAGTTACATGGACAGGGTCAATGAGCAGTTCTTC. Amino acids: CASSYMDRVNEQFF.